Presented here are 3 T cell receptor beta chains from one specimen sequenced in a study of cytomegalovirus exposure and HLA in healthy donors (dated by TCRdb to about 2017). Receptor libraries were prepared by the immunoSEQ multiplex PCR assay. For the multiplex PCR, a mixture combining 60 forward primers for TCR Vbeta segments and 13 reverse primers for TCR Jbeta segments was used. TCRdb obtained this table from immuneACCESS and retained in-frame rearrangements with V and J assigned. These tables miss some clones; where compared with another copy, unresolved V genes account for less than half of the shortfall, and the remainder is unexplained. The sample's records list about 99,000 clones. The ten most abundant clones make up about 3% of the sample. The sample consisted of PBMCs. The receptors here all came from a middle-aged man in good health and CMV-seronegative.

This chain connects TRBV5-1 to TRBJ2-3; D uncertain. V lost 0 bases to trimming and J lost 4 bases, with 15 bases between them. This CDR3 comprises 16 residues. Germline values: CDR1 SGHRS, CDR2 YFSETQ. CDR3 DNA sequence: TGCGCCAGCAGCTTGGATCCGTCGATTAGTGCAGATACGCAGTATTTT. Encoded protein: CASSLDPSISADTQYF. The full variable domain, completed using reference TRBV5-1 and TRBJ2-3, is KAGVTQTPRYLIKTRGQQVTLSCSPISGHRSVSWYQQTPGQGLQFLFEYFSETQRNKGNFPGRFSGRQFSNSRSEMNVSTLELGDSALYLCASSLDPSISADTQYFGPGTRLTVL.

CDR3 sequence (DNA): TGTGCCAGCTCACCACCGTCTCCAGAGACCCAGTACTTC. Translating gives CASSPPSPETQYF. The V gene is TRBV18, the J gene TRBJ2-5; no firm D call. Trimming removed 0 bases from V and 4 bases from J, with 6 bases in between. The germline CDR1 and CDR2 sequences are KGHSH and LQKENI. The CDR3 spans 13 residues.

The J gene is TRBJ2-5, the V gene TRBV7-2; the D is unclear. This CDR3 has 14 amino acids. The ends were cut back, 5 bases at V and 2 bases at J, with 12 bases in the middle. CDR1 and CDR2 from the germline V gene are SGHTA and FQGNSA. This chain's CDR3 is CASSPEGVQETQYF. The CDR3 DNA reads as TGTGCCAGCAGCCCAGAAGGAGTACAAGAGACCCAGTACTTC.